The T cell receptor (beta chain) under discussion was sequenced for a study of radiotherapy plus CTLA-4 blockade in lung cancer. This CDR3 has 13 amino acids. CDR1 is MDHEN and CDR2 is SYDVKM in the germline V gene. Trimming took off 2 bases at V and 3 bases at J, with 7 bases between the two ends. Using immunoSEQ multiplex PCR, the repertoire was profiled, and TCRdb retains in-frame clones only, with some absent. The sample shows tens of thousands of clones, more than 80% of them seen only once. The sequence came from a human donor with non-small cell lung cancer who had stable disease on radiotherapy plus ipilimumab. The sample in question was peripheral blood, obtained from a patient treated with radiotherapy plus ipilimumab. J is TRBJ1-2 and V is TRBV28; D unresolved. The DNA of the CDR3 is TGTGCCAGCAGTTTACGGACGGACTATGGCTACACCTTC. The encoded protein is CASSLRTDYGYTF.